The rows below give T cell receptor beta chains drawn from one sample of a study of T cell responses to AZD1222 COVID-19 vaccine. Using immunoSEQ multiplex PCR, the repertoire was profiled, and TCRdb retains in-frame clones only, with some absent. Here the sample spans 100,000 or so clones, less than 90% being singletons. This sample comprised peripheral blood, obtained on day 0 of AZD1222 vaccination. Source of these receptors: an adult in good health. Both conserved end residues are part of each CDR3. Fields, in order: V gene, clone size, J gene, D gene, CDR3 protein, CDR3 DNA. A D gene is named only where the DNA matches it firmly. Some rows mark clone size as missing; the rest say once, few, many or name a class of expanded clone.

TRBV3-1/TRBV3-2	NA	TRBJ1-6	NA	CASSQAKVSTPLHF	TGTGCCAGCAGCCAAGCAAAGGTTTCGACACCCCTCCACTTT
TRBV25-1	NA	TRBJ2-5	NA	CASSEFLQQETQYF	TGTGCCAGCAGTGAATTCTTACAGCAAGAGACCCAGTACTTC
TRBV3-1/TRBV3-2	few	TRBJ1-6	NA	CASSQDNPLNSPLHF	TGTGCCAGCAGCCAAGATAACCCTCTGAATTCACCCCTCCACTTT
TRBV4-1	NA	TRBJ2-7	NA	CASSQPGIRDSSYEQYF	TGCGCCAGCAGCCAGCCAGGAATTCGGGACTCCTCCTACGAGCAGTACTTC
TRBV11-3	NA	TRBJ2-2	NA	CASSAIGGRELFF	TGTGCCAGCAGCGCAATCGGGGGCAGGGAGCTGTTTTTT
TRBV9	NA	TRBJ2-2	NA	CASSVVPPGSGELFF	TGTGCCAGCAGCGTAGTTCCTCCTGGGTCCGGGGAGCTGTTTTTT
TRBV19	NA	TRBJ2-7	NA	CASSTTDRNEQYF	TGTGCCAGTAGTACTACCGACAGGAACGAGCAGTACTTC
TRBV27	NA	TRBJ2-7	NA	CASSLAAGLEQYF	TGTGCCAGCAGTTTAGCCGCCGGTCTCGAGCAGTACTTC
TRBV4-1	NA	TRBJ2-2	TRBD2	CASSQPREGRRGELFF	TGCGCCAGCAGCCAACCGCGGGAGGGCCGTAGGGGGGAGCTGTTTTTT
TRBV6-6	NA	TRBJ1-4	TRBD1	CASRHQGEGEKLFF	TGTGCCAGCAGACATCAGGGGGAAGGTGAAAAACTGTTTTTT
TRBV6-5	once	TRBJ2-7	TRBD1	CASSYYRDRGFNEQYF	TGTGCCAGCAGTTACTACCGGGACAGGGGGTTCAACGAGCAGTACTTC
TRBV7-2	once	TRBJ2-7	TRBD2	CASSLIQTRLADYEQYF	TGTGCCAGCAGCTTAATTCAGACTCGACTAGCGGACTACGAGCAGTACTTC
TRBV27	NA	TRBJ1-5	NA	CASSFAGGNQPQHF	TGTGCCAGCAGTTTCGCGGGGGGAAACCAGCCCCAGCATTTT
TRBV30	once	TRBJ1-5	TRBD1	CAWSTGQGSNQPQHF	TGTGCCTGGAGTACGGGACAGGGTAGCAATCAGCCCCAGCATTTT
TRBV7-8	NA	TRBJ1-6	NA	CASRLTDYNSPLHF	TGTGCCAGCCGCTTGACAGATTATAATTCACCCCTCCACTTT
TRBV28	NA	TRBJ1-3	NA	CASSLFGISGNTIYF	TGTGCCAGCAGTTTATTCGGGATATCTGGAAACACCATATATTTT
TRBV9	few	TRBJ1-5	NA	CASSVGGNSNQPQHF	TGTGCCAGCAGCGTAGGGGGAAATAGCAATCAGCCCCAGCATTTT
TRBV6-5	NA	TRBJ1-5	NA	CASSYQGISNQPQHF	TGTGCCAGCAGTTACCAGGGGATTAGCAATCAGCCCCAGCATTTT
TRBV6-5	once	TRBJ1-5	NA	CASSSGVGDNQPQHF	TGTGCCAGCAGTTCGGGGGTAGGAGACAATCAGCCCCAGCATTTT
TRBV27	NA	TRBJ2-1	NA	CASSKGEAVIYNEQFF	TGTGCCAGCAGCAAAGGTGAGGCGGTTATCTACAATGAGCAGTTCTTC
TRBV5-1	once	TRBJ1-6	TRBD1	CASSLEQGVDSPLHF	TGCGCCAGCAGCTTGGAACAGGGGGTCGATTCACCCCTCCACTTT
TRBV7-9	NA	TRBJ1-3	TRBD1	CASSYRQGYGNTIYF	TGTGCCAGCAGCTATCGACAGGGTTACGGAAACACCATATATTTT
TRBV6-5	NA	TRBJ1-3	NA	CASSYQGISGNTIYF	TGTGCCAGCAGTTACCAGGGAATCTCTGGAAACACCATATATTTT
TRBV13	NA	TRBJ1-2	NA	CASSANRDGYTF	TGTGCCAGCAGCGCTAACAGGGACGGCTACACCTTC
TRBV5-1	many	TRBJ1-1	NA	CASSLRGGTEAFF	TGCGCCAGCAGCTTGCGGGGAGGGACTGAAGCTTTCTTT
TRBV20-1	NA	TRBJ1-2	NA	CSATRTSVYTF	TGCAGTGCTACCCGGACGTCGGTTTACACCTTC
TRBV18	NA	TRBJ2-7	TRBD1	CASSPQRQGNTYEQYF	TGTGCCAGCTCACCGCAAAGACAGGGAAATACCTACGAGCAGTACTTC
TRBV5-1	NA	TRBJ2-3	TRBD1	CASSLGQGVYTDTQYF	TGCGCCAGCAGCTTGGGACAGGGCGTCTACACAGATACGCAGTATTTT
TRBV5-1	NA	TRBJ2-3	NA	CASSPNSVSDTQYF	TGCGCCAGCAGCCCGAACTCGGTTTCAGATACGCAGTATTTT
TRBV18	NA	TRBJ2-7	NA	CASSPPTGPYEQYF	TGTGCCAGCTCACCACCGACAGGACCCTACGAGCAGTACTTC
TRBV7-8	NA	TRBJ1-1	TRBD1	CASSLARDRVTEAFF	TGTGCCAGCAGCTTAGCTCGGGACAGGGTCACTGAAGCTTTCTTT
TRBV7-9	NA	TRBJ1-6	TRBD1	CASSLDRTGDGNSPLHF	TGTGCCAGCAGCTTAGATAGGACAGGGGATGGGAATTCACCCCTCCACTTT
TRBV19	NA	TRBJ2-3	NA	CASSIQGVGTDTQYF	TGTGCCAGTAGTATCCAGGGAGTGGGCACAGATACGCAGTATTTT
TRBV10-1	NA	TRBJ2-7	TRBD2	CASSNGLAGVGEQYF	TGCGCCAGCAGTAACGGACTAGCGGGAGTAGGTGAGCAGTACTTC
TRBV21-1	once	TRBJ2-3	NA	CASSKKRSGKWGTDTQYF	TGTGCCAGCAGCAAAAAGCGCAGCGGGAAATGGGGCACAGATACGCAGTATTTT
TRBV12-5	NA	TRBJ1-4	TRBD1	CASGLAQGEPNEKLFF	TGTGCTAGTGGTTTAGCACAGGGGGAGCCTAATGAAAAACTGTTTTTT
TRBV3-1/TRBV3-2	NA	TRBJ1-5	NA	CASSQDLNQPQHF	TGTGCCAGCAGCCAAGATCTAAATCAGCCCCAGCATTTT
TRBV27	NA	TRBJ1-1	NA	CASSLSAIMNTEAFF	TGTGCCAGCAGTTTATCGGCAATTATGAACACTGAAGCTTTCTTT
TRBV3-1/TRBV3-2	NA	TRBJ1-2	NA	CASSPGQTGGYTF	TGTGCCAGCAGCCCCGGCCAGACAGGCGGCTACACCTTC
TRBV6-5	few	TRBJ1-1	NA	CASRGRLDTEAFF	TGTGCCAGCAGGGGCAGACTAGACACTGAAGCTTTCTTT
TRBV4-1	NA	TRBJ2-7	NA	CASSGRASSGEQYF	TGCGCCAGCAGCGGCCGTGCCAGCTCGGGGGAGCAGTACTTC
TRBV19	once	TRBJ2-5	TRBD2	CASSIWAASGRETQYF	TGTGCCAGTAGTATCTGGGCGGCTAGCGGGCGGGAGACCCAGTACTTC
TRBV6-5	NA	TRBJ2-1	TRBD2	CASSLTSVEEQFF	TGTGCCAGCAGCCTTACTAGCGTGGAAGAGCAGTTCTTC
TRBV7-8	few	TRBJ2-6	TRBD2	CASSWTSGGVLTF	TGTGCCAGCAGCTGGACTAGCGGCGGGGTCCTGACTTTC
TRBV7-3	NA	TRBJ2-1	TRBD2	CASSLRGTSGSGNEQFF	TGTGCCAGCAGCTTAAGGGGGACTAGCGGGAGTGGGAATGAGCAGTTCTTC
TRBV28	NA	TRBJ2-2	NA	CASSSTTNTGELFF	TGTGCCAGCAGTTCTACTACAAACACCGGGGAGCTGTTTTTT
TRBV5-1	NA	TRBJ1-5	NA	CASSSEPNQPQHF	TGCGCCAGCAGCTCTGAACCCAATCAGCCCCAGCATTTT
TRBV7-2	NA	TRBJ1-1	TRBD1	CASSFSLVTGGISTEAFF	TGTGCCAGCAGCTTTTCCCTAGTGACAGGGGGAATAAGCACTGAAGCTTTCTTT
TRBV28	NA	TRBJ1-2	TRBD1	CASSSTTGNYGYTF	TGTGCCAGCAGTTCAACGACAGGGAACTATGGCTACACCTTC